This TCR beta chain was retrieved from a study of control samples from healthy donors and cancer patients. Sequencing was performed with immunoSEQ multiplex PCR; in TCRdb, only in-frame clones are kept and a portion is missing. This table has over 50,000 clones, 80% appearing once. The sequencing sample was made of blood. This receptor was obtained from a man in his 70s in good health.

The CDR3 DNA sequence: TGTGCCACCAGTGATCCCCGACAGGGTGGGGAGACCCAGTACTTC. Translation gives CATSDPRQGGETQYF. The V call is TRBV24-1, the J call TRBJ2-5; 7 bases align to TRBD1. The CDR3 sequence is 15 residues long. Germline V gene lookup returns CDR1 KGHDR and CDR2 SFDVKD. V lost 3 bases and J lost 5; bases outside the gene matches: 8.